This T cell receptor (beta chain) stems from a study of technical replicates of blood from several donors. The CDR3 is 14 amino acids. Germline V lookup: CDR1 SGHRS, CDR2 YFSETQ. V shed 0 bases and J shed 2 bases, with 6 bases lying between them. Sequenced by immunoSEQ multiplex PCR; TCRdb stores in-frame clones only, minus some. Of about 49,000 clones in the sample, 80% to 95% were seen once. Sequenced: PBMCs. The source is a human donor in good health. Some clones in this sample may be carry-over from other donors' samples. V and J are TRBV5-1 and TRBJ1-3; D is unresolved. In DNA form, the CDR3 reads TGCGCCAGCAGCTTGGGGCATCCTGGAAACACCATATATTTT. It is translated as CASSLGHPGNTIYF. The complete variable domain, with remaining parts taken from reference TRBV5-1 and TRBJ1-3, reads KAGVTQTPRYLIKTRGQQVTLSCSPISGHRSVSWYQQTPGQGLQFLFEYFSETQRNKGNFPGRFSGRQFSNSRSEMNVSTLELGDSALYLCASSLGHPGNTIYFGEGSWLTVV.